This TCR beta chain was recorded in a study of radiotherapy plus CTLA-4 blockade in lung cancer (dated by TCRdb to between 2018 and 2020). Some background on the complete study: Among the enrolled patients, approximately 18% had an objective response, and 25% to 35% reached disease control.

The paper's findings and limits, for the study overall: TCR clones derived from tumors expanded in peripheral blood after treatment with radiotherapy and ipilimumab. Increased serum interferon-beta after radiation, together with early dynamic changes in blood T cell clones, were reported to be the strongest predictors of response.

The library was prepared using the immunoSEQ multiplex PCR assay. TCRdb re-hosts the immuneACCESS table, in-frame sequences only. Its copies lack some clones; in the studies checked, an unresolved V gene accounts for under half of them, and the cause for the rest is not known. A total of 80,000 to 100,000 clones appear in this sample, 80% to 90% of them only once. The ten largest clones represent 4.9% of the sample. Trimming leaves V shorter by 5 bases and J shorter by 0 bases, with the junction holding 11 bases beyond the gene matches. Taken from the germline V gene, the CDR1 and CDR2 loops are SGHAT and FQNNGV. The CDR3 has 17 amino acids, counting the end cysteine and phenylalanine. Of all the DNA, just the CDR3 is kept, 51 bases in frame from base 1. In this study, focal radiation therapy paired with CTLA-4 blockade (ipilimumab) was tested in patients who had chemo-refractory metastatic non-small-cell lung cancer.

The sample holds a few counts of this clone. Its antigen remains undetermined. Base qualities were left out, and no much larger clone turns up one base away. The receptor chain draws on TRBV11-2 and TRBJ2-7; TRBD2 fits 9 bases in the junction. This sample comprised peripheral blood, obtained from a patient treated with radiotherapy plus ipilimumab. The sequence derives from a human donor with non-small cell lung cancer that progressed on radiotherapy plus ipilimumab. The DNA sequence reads TGTGCCAGCAGCACGAGCGGACTAGCGCAAAGCTCCTACGAGCAGTACTTC. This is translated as CASSTSGLAQSSYEQYF.